The present T cell receptor beta chain was sequenced within a study of blood T cell repertoires in COVID-19. Study in general: The United States, Italy and Spain supplied acute and convalescent COVID-19 samples. PBMCs, B-cell-depleted T cells, or T cells provided the cDNA or gDNA that made up the material.

This CDR3 region has 15 residues. Germline V gives CDR1 SGHRS, CDR2 YFSETQ. V was clipped by 0 bases and J by 7 bases; unmatched bases: 6. In the authors' methods: Amplifying reference gene primers gave estimates of nucleated cell counts. Only in-frame clones appear in the TCRdb table, and some are missing; sequencing was by immunoSEQ multiplex PCR. V and J calls and clone size are those listed in that table; D and trimming were worked out from the DNA. The data contain approximately 100,000 clones, roughly four fifths of them singletons. This receptor was taken from a man aged 55 to 70 with acute or convalescent COVID-19. The chain uses TRBV5-1 and TRBJ2-7; TRBD1 matches 11 bases. Sequencing was carried out using peripheral blood. For the CDR3, the DNA is TGCGCCAGCAGCTTGGAAGGACAGGGGGCGCGGGAGCAGTACTTC. Amino acids: CASSLEGQGAREQYF.